The sequence of this T cell receptor (beta chain) was determined in a study of CD8 T cells in ankylosing spondylitis. Findings and caveats of the study: Clones tied to disease were said to be significantly enriched in matched ankylosing spondylitis synovial fluid.

On this clonotype itself: Antigen: not known.

Quantitative 5'-RACE with molecular barcodes was used to make the TCR beta libraries. TCRdb used MiXCR to reprocess the 5' RACE reads, holding one entry per CDR3 protein. The sample holds 250,000 or so distinct CDR3 sequences, around 10% seen once. Trimming removed 6 bases at V and 7 bases at J, with 25 bases between. Germline V gene sequence: CDR1 MNHNS, CDR2 SASEGT. The CDR3 loop spans 16 amino acids. V and J are TRBV6-1 and TRBJ2-7; D is possibly TRBD2 (7 bases). This TCR derives from a male donor with ankylosing spondylitis or in good health (not recorded which). Material: blood, either unsorted or a sorted T cell fraction (not recorded which). The CDR3 reads CASSPMGGRSTEEQYF. Written as DNA, the CDR3 is TGTGCCAGCAGCCCTATGGGGGGGCGGTCTACCGAAGAGCAGTACTTC.